One sample yielded the 29 T cell receptor beta chains listed below, sequenced in a study of glioma-infiltrating T cells. Using RNA template, CDR3s of TCR alpha and beta were amplified with iRepertoire arm-PCR. One entry per CDR3 protein, called by TCRdb with MiXCR from the multiplex PCR reads. This table holds over 120,000 distinct CDR3 sequences, 30% to 40% found once. The specimen sequenced was glioma tissue, nonneoplastic brain tissue, or PBMCs (not recorded which). Every receptor here comes from a human donor with low-grade glioma or glioblastoma, undergoing nonglioma brain surgery, or in good health (not recorded which).

In its sample, this clonotype was seen a few times. This chain connects TRBV6-1 to TRBJ2-1; D is perhaps TRBD1 (6 bases). This CDR3 has 13 residues. Trimming removed 8 bases from V and 6 bases from J, with 14 bases in between. Germline V CDR1 and CDR2: MNHNS, SASEGT. CDR3 protein: CASATNRANEQFF. Here the CDR3 DNA reads TGTGCCAGCGCAACCAACAGGGCCAATGAGCAGTTCTTC.

The chain employs TRBV4-1 and TRBJ1-1; TRBD1 matches at 7 bases. This CDR3 has 15 amino acids. V trimming: 4 bases; J trimming: 2 bases; junction bases outside the gene matches: 7. The germline CDR1 and CDR2 sequences are MGHRA and YSYEKL. The CDR3 here is CASSRTGAQNTEAFF. The CDR3 DNA is TGCGCCAGCAGCCGCACAGGGGCCCAAAACACTGAAGCTTTCTTT.

This chain links TRBV12-3 or TRBV12-4 with TRBJ2-3, with TRBD1 matching over 7 bases. V shed 7 bases, J shed 0 bases, and the junction held 4 bases outside the gene matches. CDR3 length equals 14 residues. CDR3 in amino acids: CASTLGQSTDTQYF. CDR3 nucleotide sequence: TGTGCCAGCACCCTGGGACAGAGCACAGATACGCAGTATTTT.

This clonotype was counted at least ten times. The rearrangement links TRBV4-2 to TRBJ1-2; unclear D gene. Trimming removed 1 base at V and 5 bases at J, with 2 bases between. The CDR3 spans 11 residues. The V gene's germline CDR1 is LGHNA and CDR2 YNFKEQ. CDR3 region: CASSQGYGYTF. The CDR3 DNA is TGTGCCAGCAGCCAAGGATATGGCTACACCTTC.

This chain connects TRBV6-2 or TRBV6-3 to TRBJ1-3, with a weak D call TRBD1 (5 bases). V was clipped by 7 bases and J by 0 bases, with 16 bases between them. CDR1 MNHEY and CDR2 SVGEGT come from the germline V gene. The CDR3 loop spans 16 amino acids. The CDR3 DNA sequence: TGTGCCAGCACCCTTTGGGACCCAAGCTCTGGAAACACCATATATTTT. This encodes CASTLWDPSSGNTIYF.

As regards this clonotype: The junction departs from the called germline gene at one end, perhaps through a read error. The rearrangement joins TRBV7-2 to TRBJ2-3; a weak D match, TRBD1 (5 bases). Germline CDR1 is SGHTA and CDR2 is FQGNSA. The CDR3 totals 13 residues. The DNA of the CDR3 is TGTGCCAGCAGCTTGACAGTTCCAGAAACGCAGTATTTT. Its protein product is CASSLTVPETQYF.

This clonotype was seen ten or more times. One junction end does not reproduce the germline sequence, and a read error may be involved. The J gene is TRBJ2-1, the V gene TRBV6-1; 10 bases fit TRBD2. CDR3 length equals 14 residues. CDR1 and CDR2 (germline): MNHNS, SASEGT. CDR3 DNA: TGTGCCAGCAGTTTCGGCCTAGCGGGAGACGAGCGGTTCTTC. Amino acids: CASSFGLAGDERFF.

This sequence joins TRBV12-3 or TRBV12-4 and TRBJ2-1; 8 nucleotides match TRBD1. This CDR3 is built from 13 residues. V lost 10 bases and J lost 7; bases outside the gene matches: 9. The CDR3 coding sequence is TGTGCCATTAGCGGACAGGGTCAAAATGAGCAGTTCTTC. Translation: CAISGQGQNEQFF.

This sequence joins TRBV5-1 and TRBJ2-7; 12 nucleotides agree with TRBD2. Trimming removed 4 bases from V and 3 bases from J; junction bases left unmatched: 5. The germline CDR1 and CDR2 sequences are SGHRS and YFSETQ. CDR3 length: 15 amino acids. The chain's CDR3 is CASSPRLAGDYEQYF. Written as DNA, the CDR3 is TGCGCCAGCAGCCCCCGACTAGCGGGGGACTACGAGCAGTACTTC.

V gene TRBV7-3 combines with J gene TRBJ1-1; a possible D gene is TRBD1 (6 bases). CDR1 SGHTA and CDR2 FQGTGA come from the germline V gene. The CDR3 loop spans 14 amino acids. V was trimmed by 3 bases and J by 3 bases, leaving 11 bases between them. The CDR3 reads CASSFQGSDTEAFF. The CDR3 DNA sequence: TGTGCCAGCAGCTTTCAGGGGTCGGACACTGAAGCTTTCTTT.

Remarks on this clonotype: A read error may produce the germline difference seen at one junction end. V and J are TRBV7-6 and TRBJ2-7; no clear D. Germline CDR1 reads SGHVS; CDR2 reads FNYEAQ. The CDR3 loop spans 13 amino acids. The CDR3 DNA reads as TGTGCCCGCAGCTTTTATGGGAACGACGAGCAGTACTTC. Translated, it gives CARSFYGNDEQYF.

The genes are TRBV4-2 and TRBJ1-2, with 10 bases lining up with TRBD1. The germline V gene has CDR1 LGHNA and CDR2 YNFKEQ. The V gene end was trimmed by 5 bases and the J gene end by 5 bases; junction bases not matched to a gene: 11. The CDR3 is made up of 16 amino acids. CDR3 region: CASSWERQGALYGYTF. Here the CDR3 DNA reads TGTGCCAGCAGCTGGGAAAGACAGGGGGCGCTTTATGGCTACACCTTC.

This rearrangement joins TRBV25-1 to TRBJ2-1; D is undetermined. This CDR3 region has 13 residues. Germline lookup yields CDR1 MGHDK and CDR2 SYGVNS. The germline V and J ends were trimmed by 1 base and 7 bases, with 8 bases remaining between them. The CDR3, as DNA: TGTGCCAGCAGTGAATCGGGCGGTAATGAGCAGTTCTTC. Its protein is CASSESGGNEQFF.

The rearrangement joins TRBV7-2 to TRBJ2-5; no reliable D call. Trimming took 2 bases from V and 5 from J, leaving 6 bases between them. The CDR3 contains 12 residues. The germline V gene has CDR1 SGHTA and CDR2 FQGNSA. In DNA form, the CDR3 reads TGTGCCAGCAGCTTAACTCCCGAGACCCAGTACTTC. This gives the protein CASSLTPETQYF.

The chain combines TRBV6-1 with TRBJ1-1; D is possibly TRBD1 (5 bases). Trimming removed 6 bases at V and 3 bases at J, with 17 bases between. The CDR3 has 15 amino acids. In germline, CDR1 is MNHNS, CDR2 SASEGT. CDR3 DNA: TGTGCCAGCAGCCCCCGGGCGTGGGGGGACACTGAAGCTTTCTTT. It specifies CASSPRAWGDTEAFF.

The chain links TRBV20-1 to TRBJ2-1, with D perhaps being TRBD1 or TRBD2 (6 bases each). Germline lookup yields CDR1 DFQATT and CDR2 SNEGSKA (reference sequence). The CDR3 runs to 12 residues. Trimming removed 5 bases from V and 7 bases from J, with 12 bases in between. The CDR3 bases are TGCAGTGCTGCTAGGGGGGAAAATGAGCAGTTCTTC. Its translation is CSAARGENEQFF.

This clonotype was found a few times. This rearrangement joins TRBV6-1 to TRBJ2-7; tentative D call: TRBD1 (6 bases). V lost 8 bases, J lost 2 bases, and 13 bases lay in between. The CDR3 has 13 amino acids. Looked up from germline, CDR1 is MNHNS and CDR2 is SASEGT. The chain's CDR3 is CASGVGATYEQYF. The CDR3 bases are TGTGCCAGCGGGGTGGGGGCAACCTACGAGCAGTACTTC.

This clonotype appeared a few times. One end of the junction is discordant with germline, which a read error may explain. The genes are TRBV4-2 and TRBJ2-3; TRBD2 matches at 7 bases. Germline V gives CDR1 LGHNA, CDR2 YNFKEQ. The CDR3 runs to 15 residues. CDR3 DNA sequence: TGTGCCAGCAGCCAAACAACTAGCGCTACCTACGAGCAGTACTTT. Its protein product is CASSQTTSATYEQYF.

J is TRBJ2-1 and V is TRBV10-2; 8 bases align to TRBD2. Looked up from germline, CDR1 is WSHSY and CDR2 is SAAADI. With V trimmed by 6 bases and J by 2 bases, 6 bases remained unmatched. The CDR3 extends over 15 amino acids. In DNA, the CDR3 is TGCGCCAGCAGGGATAGCGGGACAACCTACAATGAGCAGTTCTTC. Protein sequence: CASRDSGTTYNEQFF.

This sequence joins TRBV6-1 and TRBJ2-7; D unclear. Trimming stripped 2 bases from V and 6 bases from J, with 11 bases between. Germline V gene data show CDR1 as MNHNS and CDR2 as SASEGT. CDR3 length equals 13 residues. This chain's CDR3 is CASSELPKGEQYF. CDR3 sequence (DNA): TGTGCCAGCAGTGAACTCCCTAAGGGCGAGCAGTACTTC.

This clonotype has only a few counts. Written as DNA, the CDR3 is TGTGCCAAGGAAACCGGGACACTTTCCTACGAGCAGTACTTC. It translates to CAKETGTLSYEQYF. V gene TRBV6-5 combines with J gene TRBJ2-7, with a weak D call TRBD1 (6 bases). V shed 10 bases and J shed 1 base, with 17 bases lying between them. Germline loops: CDR1 MNHEY, CDR2 SVGAGI. This CDR3 comprises 14 residues.

The CDR3, as DNA: TGCGCCAGCAGCTTGGGGGGTGAAGGCACTGAAGCTTTCTTT. It encodes CASSLGGEGTEAFF. The chain uses TRBV5-1 and TRBJ1-1, with no clear D. The germline CDR1 and CDR2 sequences are SGHRS and YFSETQ. V lost 0 bases to trimming and J lost 4 bases, with 10 bases between them. The CDR3 runs 14 residues.

The V gene is TRBV27, the J gene TRBJ1-2; tentatively, D is TRBD1 (6 bases). CDR1 is MNHEY, CDR2 SMNVEV, per germline (reference sequence). V was shortened by 6 bases and J by 7 bases, with 18 bases between the two germline ends. This CDR3 contains 14 residues. The CDR3 DNA reads as TGTGCCAGCAGCCCGACAGGACGGGCGCGTGGCTACACCTTC. Translating it yields CASSPTGRARGYTF.

The chain uses TRBV30 and TRBJ2-3; TRBD1 aligns across 10 bases. Per the germline V gene, CDR1 is GTSNPN and CDR2 is SVGIG (reference sequence). Losses at the gene ends were 0 bases for V and 5 bases for J; bases not matched to a gene: 8. The CDR3 is made up of 16 amino acids. CDR3 nucleotide sequence: TGTGCCTGGAGTGTACGTAAGACAGGGGGCGGAGATACGCAGTATTTT. Translated: CAWSVRKTGGGDTQYF. Full variable domain (rest looked up from reference TRBV30 and TRBJ2-3): SQTIHQWPATLVQPVGSPLSLECTVEGTSNPNLYWYRQAAGRGLQLLFYSVGIGQISSEVPQNLSASRPQDRQFILSSKKLLLSDSGFYLCAWSVRKTGGGDTQYFGPGTRLTVL.

The chain employs TRBV7-2 and TRBJ2-5, with 8 bases lining up with TRBD2. Germline loops: CDR1 SGHTA, CDR2 FQGNSA. The trim removed 1 base at V and 3 bases at J, leaving 10 bases unmatched. The CDR3 is made up of 17 amino acids. CDR3 DNA sequence: TGTGCCAGCAGCTTAGGGCTGTTAGCGGGATCCGAAGAGACCCAGTACTTC. It specifies CASSLGLLAGSEETQYF.

This clonotype was detected many times. The V gene is TRBV6-1, the J gene TRBJ1-3, with D unclear. CDR1 and CDR2 (germline): MNHNS, SASEGT. V lost 5 bases and J lost 2, with 7 bases in between. The CDR3 sequence is 13 residues long. The CDR3, as DNA: TGTGCCAGCAGTTTATCGCCTGGAAACACCATATATTTT. Translation: CASSLSPGNTIYF.

V gene TRBV7-2 combines with J gene TRBJ2-1; 9 positions agree with TRBD2. Germline V gene data show CDR1 as SGHTA and CDR2 as FQGNSA. The CDR3 is made up of 14 amino acids. V lost 11 bases to trimming and J lost 4 bases; unmatched junction nucleotides: 9. CDR3 nucleotide sequence: TGTGCCTCGACGAGCGGGGGGACTTACAATGAGCAGTTCTTC. Translation gives CASTSGGTYNEQFF.

About this clonotype: At one boundary the junction diverges from the germline segment, which might be a read error. This sequence joins TRBV20-1 and TRBJ2-7, with TRBD2 identical over 12 bases. The CDR3 is 14 residues long. The germline V gene has CDR1 DFQATT and CDR2 SNEGSKA (reference sequence). In DNA, the CDR3 is TGCAGTGCTAGTTGGACTAGCGGGATTAGGGAGCAGCACTTC. It codes for CSASWTSGIREQHF.

The chain uses TRBV6-1 and TRBJ2-5, with D perhaps TRBD2 (6 bases). The length of the CDR3 is 14 residues. Deletions cut 7 bases from V and 4 bases from J, with 16 bases between. CDR1 is MNHNS and CDR2 is SASEGT in the germline V gene. In nucleotides, the CDR3 is TGTGCCAGCACCCAACTGGGGGGACGAGAGACCCAGTACTTC. It is translated as CASTQLGGRETQYF.